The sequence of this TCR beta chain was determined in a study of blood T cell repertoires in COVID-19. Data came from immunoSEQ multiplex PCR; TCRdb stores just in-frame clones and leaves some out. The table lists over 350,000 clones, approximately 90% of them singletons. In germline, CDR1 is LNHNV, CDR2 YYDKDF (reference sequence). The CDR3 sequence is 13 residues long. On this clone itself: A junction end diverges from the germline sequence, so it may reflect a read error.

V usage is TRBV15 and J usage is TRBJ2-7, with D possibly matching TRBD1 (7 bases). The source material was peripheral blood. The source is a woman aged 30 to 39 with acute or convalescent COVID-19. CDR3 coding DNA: TGTGCCACCAGTAGAGGGGGGACAGCCGAGCAGTACTTC. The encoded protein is CATSRGGTAEQYF.